The sequence of this TCR beta chain was determined in a study of cytomegalovirus exposure and HLA in healthy donors (TCRdb year 2017). Describing the broader study: According to an earlier analysis of a few hundred of the donors, some 180 million T cells yielded some 120 million unique TCR beta sequences and 276 Gb of sequence data. An early release that covered some 640 HLA-typed donors contained about 300 gigabases of sequencing data and about 93 million unique TCR sequences. The genetic ancestry cluster associated with self-reported Caucasian donors included approximately 85% of the roughly 400 genotyped donors. The study aimed to test whether signatures of past pathogen exposure could be identified by cataloging public T cell receptors. The study profiled the T cell repertoires of about 720 subjects by immunosequencing and related them to cytomegalovirus serostatus. A separate validation cohort of roughly 130 different subjects was used in addition to the approximately 640-subject first cohort. To predict cytomegalovirus infection status, the study brought together high-throughput TCR immunosequencing, statistical association of individual TCRs with disease status, and machine learning. To study patterns of TCR occurrence, a later analysis re-analyzed previously published TCR beta repertoires from around 660 donors and added high-resolution HLA genotyping. In the later analysis, no new phenotypic data were used to find candidate immune exposures; instead, reliance was placed on TCR beta sequences and their occurrence across donors. To decide whether each TCR beta V gene segment behaved as functional or pseudogenic, an earlier analysis of some 600 of the donors relied on high-throughput TCR beta sequencing. Donor age, sex, ethnicity and CMV serostatus were collected together with the repertoire data. Genome-wide SNP genotypes for about 65% of the roughly 670 donors were used in a later genetic analysis, which treated that subset as a discovery cohort. Every repertoire in the discovery cohort had been generated on one and the same sequencing platform. Both class I and class II loci were covered by HLA typing, at four-digit resolution. Typing coverage differed by locus: A, B, C, DRB1 and DQB1 were typed in about 629-630 donors, DQA1 in 500 to 550, DPA1 in 606, and DPB1 in 472. Several DR-DQ haplotypes were treated as single units for association and clustering because of strong linkage in the cohort. Among 398 genotyped donors of the cohort, an average of about 240,000 unique TCR beta nucleotide sequences were sequenced per donor, around 18% of them non-productive.

The cohort consisted of fewer than 700 healthy bone marrow donors. At the time of sampling, every cohort member was nominally healthy, though immune exposures that went unrecorded were likely present. The donor tested CMV seropositive and was one of the 289 seropositive cohort members. A peripheral blood sample was provided by each donor, and peripheral blood mononuclear cells were used for TCR beta sequencing. Genomic DNA extraction from the blood cell samples was performed with the Qiagen DNeasy Blood Extraction Kit. The CDR3 runs 15 amino acids, cysteine and phenylalanine included. Solely the CDR3 DNA is kept, with 45 bases framed from the first base. V is clipped by 2 bases and J by 6 bases, and the sequence between their germline boundaries is 14 bases long. CDR1 KGHSH and CDR2 LQKENI were looked up in the germline V gene. Results and caveats for the whole study, not just this receptor: At a false discovery rate of 0.05, a later analysis linked roughly 17,000 TCR beta sequences to specific HLA alleles. A later genetic analysis reported fewer N-insertions in productive TCRs among donors in an Asian-associated ancestry cluster than the 666-donor mean. The cohort was sequenced for TCR beta chains only, and without alpha or paired-chain data the features that could be detected were limited. In a later analysis, the rate of TCR association differed among HLA loci, with DRB1 alleles having the most associated TCRs and HLA-C alleles having the fewest. Assigning TCR associations to individual alleles was difficult when HLA alleles, especially DR and DQ, strongly co-occurred. The classifier was reported to diagnose cytomegalovirus status with high specificity and sensitivity in both the original cohort and the validation cohort. Sequencing depth was assumed to be roughly uniform across donors in the presence/absence analyses, though that assumption may not hold. CMV serostatus was the only immune exposure information available for the cohort. A later analysis found that HLA-associated TCR beta chains were more clonally expanded and had lower generation probabilities than equally common non-associated chains. The sequencing pipeline was judged likely to have produced a cluster of highly shared sequence variants as a technical artifact. While some public TCRs were present in many individuals, most TCR sequences turned up only very rarely across donors. In a later analysis, several top co-occurrence clusters were reported to appear linked to parvovirus B19, influenza, CMV and Epstein-Barr virus. A few of the identified cytomegalovirus-associated TCR beta chains were confirmed in vitro to be specific for cytomegalovirus antigens. An earlier analysis of several hundred of the donors showed that most TCR beta V segments appeared in productive rearrangements either about 87% or about 30% of the time, which broadly matched IMGT annotations. The earlier analysis of almost 600 of the donors excluded over 15 rarely observed V segments, including chromosome 9 orphons, because counts were too low. A later analysis found that most CMV-associated TCR beta chains appeared HLA-restricted, with HLA associations seemingly driven largely by CMV exposure. Because HLA typing was missing for some donors at each locus, association tests included only the typed subset. In a later genetic analysis, a missense DCLRE1C variant was associated with V-gene and J-gene trimming of TCR beta chains, and the association was replicated in an independent cohort. In the study, 164 TCR beta chains were listed as associated with cytomegalovirus. The 87-base-pair reads could not distinguish some IMGT-functional V segments, including TRBV6-2 and TRBV6-3, so those segments were excluded. A further reported finding was that TCR beta sequences accurately predicted the HLA-A and HLA-B alleles for most subjects in the first cohort. The authors suggested that the approach could potentially be extended to other disease states and immunological phenotypes. Correlated functional status among segregating V segments might be attributable to linkage disequilibrium, but an unknown experimental factor could not be ruled out.

Preparation of the library involved the immunoSEQ multiplex PCR assay. For the multiplex PCR, a mixture combining 60 forward primers for TCR Vbeta segments and 13 reverse primers for TCR Jbeta segments was used. Amplification of the CDR3 region of rearranged TCR beta genes was performed with a multiplex PCR assay on genomic DNA. On the Illumina HiSeq System, the amplified TCR beta libraries were sequenced as 87-base-pair reads. The authors' pipeline ran thus. A later analysis counted approximately 74 million unique TCR beta chains across the 700 or so repertoires, and some 12 million of these chains were shared by at least two donors. A nearest-neighbor algorithm error-corrected the raw reads and collapsed the reads into unique sequences, merging closely related sequences to remove PCR and sequencing errors. To assign V, D and J gene segments, CDR3 sequences were aligned to IMGT reference sequences. For a sequence to be retained, at least a six-nucleotide match to both a V gene segment and a J gene segment was required. A rearrangement was called productive if the CDR3 had no stop codons and remained in frame with V and J, and every other rearrangement was called non-productive. CDR3 was defined according to IMGT convention as the region running from the second conserved V-encoded cysteine to the conserved J-encoded phenylalanine. In an earlier analysis of approximately 590 of the donors, sequences lacking an unambiguous match to a single V gene segment were excluded. An earlier analysis of about 600 of the donors called V segments functional above 56.7% productive rearrangements and segregating when the between-donor standard deviation exceeded 5%. A statistical classification framework was developed to diagnose cytomegalovirus status using the catalog of TCR beta chain sequences. In a later analysis, V and J genes were assigned by comparing TCR nucleotide sequences against IMGT/GENE-DB human TR gene sequences. The TCRdist pipeline was used in a later analysis to assign CDR3 sequences and most-parsimonious VDJ recombination scenarios. In a later analysis, every TCR beta chain was defined by the combination of its CDR3 amino acid sequence and its V-gene family, and reads without a unique V-gene family were dropped. As a way to deal with suspected cross-contamination and a sequencing artifact, a later analysis dropped hundreds of nucleotide sequences that were highly shared and had low generation probability. In a later analysis, a clonal expansion index was calculated for each public chain from normalized within-repertoire ranks of inferred template counts. In a later analysis, generation probabilities were computed with a VDJ recombination model fitted to out-of-frame rearrangements, and the resulting probabilities were checked against IGoR. In a later analysis, TCR-TCR, TCR-HLA and TCR-CMV co-occurrence was scored with hypergeometric tests, and a repertoire-size bias correction was applied to TCR pairs. False discovery rates were estimated in a later analysis by permuting HLA or CMV assignments 20 times. In a later analysis, co-occurring TCRs were grouped with DBSCAN, and TCRdist sequence similarity was added when clustering was performed within HLA-allele-positive subsets. For co-occurrence clustering, repertoires with fewer than 30,000 or more than 120,000 public chains were excluded, along with roughly 5 repertoires with anomalous nucleotide sharing. In TCRdb, the immuneACCESS table is reduced to in-frame sequences with V and J assigned. These tables do not hold every clone; where another copy was compared, an unresolved V gene accounts for under half, and the others remain unexplained. The V and J calls and the clone size are those of that table, but D and trimming were determined from the DNA. This sample comprises 170,000 or so clones, 84% of them detected only once. The top ten hold about 4.9% of the sample.

To note about this clone: Its antigen has not been determined. No much larger clone exists at a distance of one base, and base qualities are not known.

The source material was PBMCs. The V gene is TRBV18 and the J gene is TRBJ2-4, and perhaps TRBD1 as D gene, on 6 matching bases. The sequence was obtained from a girl aged 5-17 years in good health and CMV-seropositive. The CDR3 protein sequence reads: CASSPTGTKINIQYF. The nucleotide sequence is given as TGTGCCAGCTCACCAACCGGGACAAAGATAAACATTCAGTACTTC.